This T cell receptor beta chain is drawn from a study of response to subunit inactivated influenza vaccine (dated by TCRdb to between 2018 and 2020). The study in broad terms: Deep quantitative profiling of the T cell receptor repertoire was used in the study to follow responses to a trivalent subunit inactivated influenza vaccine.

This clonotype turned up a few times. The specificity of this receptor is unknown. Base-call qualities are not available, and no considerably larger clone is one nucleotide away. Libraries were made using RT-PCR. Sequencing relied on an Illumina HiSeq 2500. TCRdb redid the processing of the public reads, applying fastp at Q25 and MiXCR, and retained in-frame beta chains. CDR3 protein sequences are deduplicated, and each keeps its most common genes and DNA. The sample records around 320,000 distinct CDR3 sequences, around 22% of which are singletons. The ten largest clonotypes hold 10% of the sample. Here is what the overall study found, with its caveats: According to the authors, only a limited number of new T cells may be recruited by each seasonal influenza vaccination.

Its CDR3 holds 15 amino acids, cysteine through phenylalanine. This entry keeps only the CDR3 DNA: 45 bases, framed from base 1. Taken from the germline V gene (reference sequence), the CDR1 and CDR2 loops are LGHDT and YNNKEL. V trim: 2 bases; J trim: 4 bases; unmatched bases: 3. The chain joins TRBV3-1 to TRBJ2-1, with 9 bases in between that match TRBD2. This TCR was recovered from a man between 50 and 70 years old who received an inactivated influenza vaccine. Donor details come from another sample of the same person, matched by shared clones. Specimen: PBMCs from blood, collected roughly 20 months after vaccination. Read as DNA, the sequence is TGTGCCAGCAGCCAAAGCGGGGGGTCATACAATGAGCAGTTCTTC. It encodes CASSQSGGSYNEQFF.